The next 26 T cell receptor beta chains were all read from a single sample in a study of blood T cell repertoires in COVID-19. Some clones are missing from TCRdb's copy, which holds only in-frame ones; the method was immunoSEQ multiplex PCR. The data contain over 45,000 clones, around 84% of them singletons. The sample was peripheral blood. The source is a human donor in a cohort sampled during active or convalescent COVID-19.

CDR3 sequence: CASSPDRLNQPQHF. DNA for the CDR3: TGTGCCAGCAGCCCCGACAGACTCAATCAGCCCCAGCATTTT. V usage is TRBV6-2 or TRBV6-3 and J usage is TRBJ1-5, with D perhaps TRBD1 (5 bases). CDR3 length equals 14 residues. V was pared by 6 bases and J by 3 bases, with 12 bases between. Germline V gene data show CDR1 as MNHEY and CDR2 as SVGEGT.

The chain carries TRBV30 and TRBJ2-7; TRBD1 agrees at 12 bases. The CDR3 runs 14 residues. J was trimmed by 6 bases and V by 6 bases; bases with no gene match: 9. Germline lookup yields CDR1 GTSNPN and CDR2 SVGIG (reference sequence). The CDR3: CACHQGTGGGEQYF. The DNA of the CDR3 is TGTGCCTGCCATCAGGGGACAGGGGGCGGCGAGCAGTACTTC. Complete variable domain (other parts from reference TRBV30 and TRBJ2-7): SQTIHQWPATLVQPVGSPLSLECTVEGTSNPNLYWYRQAAGRGLQLLFYSVGIGQISSEVPQNLSASRPQDRQFILSSKKLLLSDSGFYLCACHQGTGGGEQYFGPGTRLTVT.

This chain joins TRBV5-4 and TRBJ2-7; TRBD2 might be the D (5 bases). Germline-derived CDR1 and CDR2 are SGHNT and YYREEE (reference sequence). V was trimmed by 2 bases and J by 3 bases, leaving 9 bases between them. The CDR3 length is 13 residues. CDR3 residues: CASSFDGLYEQYF. The CDR3, as DNA: TGTGCCAGCAGCTTTGACGGACTCTACGAGCAGTACTTC. The variable domain in full, with the rest retrieved from reference TRBV5-4 and TRBJ2-7, is ETGVTQSPTHLIKTRGQQVTLRCSSQSGHNTVSWYQQALGQGPQFIFQYYREEENGRGNFPPRFSGLQFPNYSSELNVNALELDDSALYLCASSFDGLYEQYFGPGTRLTVT.

The table lists this clone with a count of one. V usage is TRBV2 and J usage is TRBJ1-2, with D unclear. Germline values: CDR1 SNHLY, CDR2 FYNNEI. V lost 6 bases and J 8 bases, leaving 16 bases between the germline ends. The CDR3 contains 13 residues. CDR3 in DNA: TGTGCCAGCAGGGCTGGGAGTCCGGGGGGCTACACCTTC. Its protein product is CASRAGSPGGYTF.

This clone ranks as medium-sized. The chain has TRBV5-6 and TRBJ2-1; 9 bases fit TRBD1. The V gene end was trimmed by 0 bases and the J gene end by 4 bases; junction bases not matched to a gene: 2. Germline V CDR1 and CDR2: SGHDT, YYEEEE. The CDR3 is 15 amino acids. DNA of the CDR3: TGTGCCAGCAGCTTGGGGGACAGGGAGTACAATGAGCAGTTCTTC. As protein: CASSLGDREYNEQFF.

This clone was recorded a few times. The chain recombines TRBV6-2 or TRBV6-3 with TRBJ1-2; 7 nucleotides match TRBD1. The CDR3 has 12 residues. Germline V gives CDR1 MNHEY, CDR2 SVGEGT. J was trimmed by 5 bases and V by 4 bases; bases with no gene match: 1. CDR3 loop: CASSSQGYGYTF. DNA for the CDR3: TGTGCCAGCAGTTCACAGGGGTATGGCTACACCTTC.

This chain uses TRBV6-4 with TRBJ1-6, with a weak D call TRBD1 (6 bases). The CDR3 loop spans 16 amino acids. In germline, CDR1 is MRHNA, CDR2 SNTAGT. Trimming removed 7 bases from V and 7 bases from J, with 20 bases in between. CDR3 DNA sequence: TGTGCCAGCACCGAAACGGCAGGGGAAGGCAATTCACCCCTCCACTTT. As protein: CASTETAGEGNSPLHF.

The chain couples TRBV3-1 (or the pseudogene TRBV3-2) to TRBJ2-3; TRBD2 matches at 10 bases. V was clipped by 4 bases and J by 0 bases; unmatched bases: 4. The CDR3 spans 16 residues. From germline, CDR1 is LGHDT and CDR2 YNNKEL (reference sequence). CDR3 amino acids: CASSLSSGGSTDTQYF. The CDR3, as DNA: TGTGCCAGCAGCCTGTCTAGCGGGGGTAGCACAGATACGCAGTATTTT.

V is TRBV7-3 and J is TRBJ2-1; D not certain. V lost 0 bases and J lost 14, with 5 bases in between. CDR3 length: 10 residues. In germline, CDR1 is SGHTA, CDR2 FQGTGA. Written as DNA, the CDR3 is TGTGCCAGCAGCTTAACGTCTAAGTTCTTC. Protein sequence: CASSLTSKFF.

The chain employs TRBV25-1 and TRBJ1-2; tentatively, D is TRBD1 (6 bases). Trimming removed 2 bases at V and 5 bases at J, with 12 bases between. CDR3 length: 14 residues. The germline V gene has CDR1 MGHDK and CDR2 SYGVNS. CDR3 sequence reads: CASSEPITGYGYTF. For the CDR3, the DNA is TGTGCCAGCAGTGAACCTATTACAGGGTATGGCTACACCTTC.

This chain joins TRBV19 and TRBJ1-1, with D possibly matching TRBD1 (5 bases). V lost 3 bases, J lost 1 base, and 9 bases lay in between. Germline V gene data show CDR1 as LNHDA and CDR2 as SQIVND (reference sequence). This CDR3 is built from 14 residues. CDR3 sequence reads: CASSMYTGNTEAFF. The CDR3 DNA follows: TGTGCCAGTAGTATGTACACAGGGAACACTGAAGCTTTCTTT.

This sequence joins TRBV24-1 and TRBJ1-5, with 7 positions matching TRBD1. Unmatched junction bases numbered 9, after V lost 4 bases and J lost 7 bases. Germline loops: CDR1 KGHDR, CDR2 SFDVKD. The CDR3 totals 15 residues. For the CDR3, the DNA is TGTGCCACCAGTGAATCGGGCAGGGGGGAGCAGCCCCAGCATTTT. It yields the protein CATSESGRGEQPQHF.

V and J are TRBV18 and TRBJ2-2, with D tentatively TRBD1 (5 bases). Germline V gene sequence: CDR1 KGHSH, CDR2 LQKENI. The CDR3 loop spans 16 amino acids. The V end lost 0 bases, the J end lost 8 bases, and 16 bases lay between the germline ends. For the CDR3, the DNA is TGTGCCAGCTCACCACCGCTGCCAGGGCATGTTGGGGAGCTGTTTTTT. Protein: CASSPPLPGHVGELFF. Supplemented by reference TRBV18 and TRBJ2-2, the full variable domain reads NAGVMQNPRHLVRRRGQEARLRCSPMKGHSHVYWYRQLPEEGLKFMVYLQKENIIDESGMPKERFSAEFPKEGPSILRIQQVVRGDSAAYFCASSPPLPGHVGELFFGEGSRLTVL.

V gene TRBV19 combines with J gene TRBJ1-5, with 8 bases aligning to TRBD1. Germline assignment: CDR1 LNHDA and CDR2 SQIVND (reference sequence). This CDR3 is 13 amino acids long. After removal of 6 bases from V and 6 bases from J, the junction contained 4 bases not matched to a gene. The CDR3 DNA is TGTGCCAGTAGGGACAGGGATCCTCAGCCCCAGCATTTT. Translating it yields CASRDRDPQPQHF.

The CDR3 bases are TGTGCCAGCAGCTCTAGACAGGCTCTCTCCTACAATGAGCAGTTCTTC. This encodes CASSSRQALSYNEQFF. This rearrangement joins TRBV11-2 to TRBJ2-1; TRBD1 might be the D (6 bases). Germline V CDR1 and CDR2: SGHAT, FQNNGV. This CDR3 has 16 amino acids. V dropped 4 bases and J dropped 0 bases, with 13 bases sitting between them.

This clone was recorded once. The CDR3 nucleotides read TGTGCCAGCAGCCAAGTCAGGAGGGCTGAAGCTTTCTTT. Its translation is CASSQVRRAEAFF. The chain employs TRBV3-1 (or the pseudogene TRBV3-2) and TRBJ1-1; D not resolved. The CDR3 has 13 amino acids. Trimming cost V 1 base and J 6 bases, with 9 bases left between them. Germline V lookup: CDR1 LGHDT, CDR2 YNNKEL (reference sequence).

This clone was recorded once. V usage is TRBV6-5 and J usage is TRBJ1-2, with 8 bases aligning to TRBD1. With 6 bases clipped from V and 8 bases from J, the junction kept 11 bases outside the gene matches. CDR3 length: 14 amino acids. Germline CDR1 and CDR2: MNHEY and SVGAGI. For the CDR3, the DNA is TGTGCCAGCAGAACTGGACAGGGATTGTGGGGCTACACCTTC. Amino acids: CASRTGQGLWGYTF.

The chain links TRBV19 to TRBJ1-1; possibly TRBD1 for D (5 bases). This CDR3 is 13 amino acids long. CDR1 LNHDA and CDR2 SQIVND come from the germline V gene (reference sequence). The V gene lost 1 base and the J gene lost 3 bases, with 6 bases spanning the gap. The CDR3 DNA reads as TGTGCCAGTAGTATAGGGGGCGACACTGAAGCTTTCTTT. This codes for CASSIGGDTEAFF.

The gene calls are TRBV20-1 and TRBJ2-7; TRBD1 matches at 7 bases. This CDR3 comprises 14 residues. V was clipped by 3 bases and J by 6 bases; unmatched bases: 11. Germline loops: CDR1 DFQATT, CDR2 SNEGSKA (reference sequence). The CDR3 DNA sequence: TGCAGTGCTAGTTGGGGGACAGCTTTTTCCGAGCAGTACTTC. Residues: CSASWGTAFSEQYF.

The chain links TRBV12-5 to TRBJ1-3; D remains unclear. This CDR3 has 15 residues. Trimming shortened V by 4 bases and J by 2 bases, and 12 bases separated the two germline ends. CDR1 is LGHNT and CDR2 is FRNRAP in the germline V gene. CDR3 DNA: TGTGCTAGTGGTTACCCCGGGGATCCTGGAAACACCATATATTTT. Translated, it gives CASGYPGDPGNTIYF.

The V call is TRBV3-1 (or the pseudogene TRBV3-2), the J call TRBJ2-3, with TRBD2 matching 14 bases. Germline V lookup: CDR1 LGHDT, CDR2 YNNKEL (reference sequence). CDR3 length equals 17 residues. V lost 4 bases to trimming and J lost 5 bases; unmatched junction nucleotides: 8. The CDR3, as DNA: TGTGCCAGCAGCCGCCTGACTAGCGGGGGGGCAGGAGATACGCAGTATTTT. Translating it yields CASSRLTSGGAGDTQYF.

This chain connects TRBV11-2 to TRBJ1-1; D perhaps matches TRBD1 (6 bases). V was pared by 5 bases and J by 0 bases, with 16 bases between. Germline values: CDR1 SGHAT, CDR2 FQNNGV. The CDR3 sequence is 16 residues long. Here the CDR3 reads CASSPWTERVNTEAFF. In nucleotides, the CDR3 is TGTGCCAGCAGCCCGTGGACAGAGAGGGTGAACACTGAAGCTTTCTTT.

In this sample, this clone turned up once. The J gene is TRBJ2-1, the V gene TRBV18, with no clear D. There are 12 residues in the CDR3. Germline V gene lookup returns CDR1 KGHSH and CDR2 LQKENI. The V gene lost 3 bases and the J gene lost 7 bases, with 7 bases spanning the gap. This chain's CDR3 is CASSPSQNEQFF. The CDR3 coding sequence is TGTGCCAGCTCACCGAGCCAAAATGAGCAGTTCTTC.

The CDR3 region is CASSYSYRANQPQHF. DNA of the CDR3: TGTGCCAGCAGTTACTCGTACAGGGCCAATCAGCCCCAGCATTTT. The chain combines TRBV6-5 with TRBJ1-5; TRBD1 might be the D (6 bases). There are 15 residues in the CDR3. Trimming shortened V by 0 bases and J by 3 bases, and 9 bases separated the two germline ends. Germline V gives CDR1 MNHEY, CDR2 SVGAGI.

The sample holds one count of this clone. This chain links TRBV19 with TRBJ1-4, with D possibly being TRBD1 (6 bases). Germline V gives CDR1 LNHDA, CDR2 SQIVND (reference sequence). Trimming pared 5 bases from V and 8 bases from J, leaving 18 bases between. The CDR3 has 15 residues. CDR3 in amino acids: CASSSTGPNVEKLFF. CDR3 DNA sequence: TGTGCCAGTAGTTCGACAGGACCCAACGTGGAAAAACTGTTTTTT.

The chain links TRBV5-1 to TRBJ2-6, with a weak D call TRBD2 (6 bases). Trimming took off 3 bases at V and 0 bases at J, with 13 bases between the two ends. The CDR3 length is 17 residues. Germline loops: CDR1 SGHRS, CDR2 YFSETQ. CDR3 in amino acids: CASSSPLRGSGANVLTF. The DNA of the CDR3 is TGCGCCAGCAGCTCCCCCCTGCGGGGCTCTGGGGCCAACGTCCTGACTTTC.